The T cell receptor beta chain under discussion was sequenced for a study of neoadjuvant anti-PD-1 for oral cavity cancer. Study-wide context: Patients without progression received a fourth nivolumab dose around day 43, then surgical resection on days 50-56.

The CDR3 is 13 amino acids. V lost 4 bases and J lost 2, with 8 bases in between. Germline V lookup: CDR1 ENHRY, CDR2 SYGVKD. The method was immunoSEQ multiplex PCR; TCRdb's version includes in-frame clones alone and lacks a portion of them. The table includes some 15,000 clones, 55% to 75% detected once. Worth noting for this clone: What it recognizes is unknown.

Regarding the study as a whole: After neoadjuvant nivolumab, PBMC T cell clonality was significantly higher in non-responders than responders.

The chain joins TRBV10-3 to TRBJ2-5, with D tentatively TRBD1 (5 bases). The source is a person aged 40 to 85 with oral cavity squamous cell carcinoma. Source: PBMCs, taken before nivolumab (anti-PD-1) treatment. The CDR3 sequence: CAISVNRQETQYF. CDR3 DNA: TGTGCCATCAGTGTGAACAGGCAAGAGACCCAGTACTTC.